The source of this T cell receptor (beta chain) is a study of OX40 agonist ivuxolimab in advanced cancers. Background on the study: Among those enrolled, mean age was roughly 62 years (range 23 to 79) and roughly 84% were male.

TCRdb's table, derived via immunoSEQ multiplex PCR, lists solely in-frame clones and lacks some. The sample contains 52,000 or so clones, over 80% of which appear only once. The V end lost 5 bases, the J end lost 9 bases, and 14 bases lay between the germline ends. From germline, CDR1 is SGHTA and CDR2 FQGTGA. CDR3 size: 13 residues. This TCR was sampled from an adult with an advanced solid tumor such as melanoma, head and neck, liver or kidney cancer. The genes are TRBV7-3 and TRBJ2-1, with D unclear. Sequenced material: CD4+ or CD8+ T cells sorted from blood, taken in a trial of the OX40 agonist ivuxolimab. The CDR3 here is CASSPSRLSEQFF. The DNA of the CDR3 is TGTGCCAGCAGCCCCTCCAGGCTTAGTGAGCAGTTCTTC.